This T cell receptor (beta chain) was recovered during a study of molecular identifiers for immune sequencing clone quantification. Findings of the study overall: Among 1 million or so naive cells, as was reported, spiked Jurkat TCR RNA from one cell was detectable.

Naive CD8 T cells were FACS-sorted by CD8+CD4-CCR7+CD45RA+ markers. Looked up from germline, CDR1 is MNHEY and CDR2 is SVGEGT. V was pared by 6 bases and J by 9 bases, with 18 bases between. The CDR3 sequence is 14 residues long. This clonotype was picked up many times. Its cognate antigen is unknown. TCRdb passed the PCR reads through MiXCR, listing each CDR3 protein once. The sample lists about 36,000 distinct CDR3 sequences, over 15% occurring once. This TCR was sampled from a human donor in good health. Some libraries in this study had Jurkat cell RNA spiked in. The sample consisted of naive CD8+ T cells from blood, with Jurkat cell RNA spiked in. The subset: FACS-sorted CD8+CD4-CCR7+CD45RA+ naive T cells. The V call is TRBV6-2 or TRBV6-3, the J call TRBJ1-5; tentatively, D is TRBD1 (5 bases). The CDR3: CASSPDGAGRPQHF. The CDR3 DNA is TGTGCCAGCAGCCCGGACGGGGCCGGGCGGCCCCAGCATTTT.